This TCR beta chain was recovered during a study of shared clonotypes between healthy human individuals. General study findings and limits: Having only a few donors restricted how much genetic and exposure-history diversity was captured. Incomplete sequencing of sorted subsets was indicated by rarefaction despite large depth. Generally, naive subsets (rather than memory subsets) showed larger estimated richness. Shared across a handful of donors were roughly 5.3% of the naive CD4 clonotypes.

Naive CD8 cells comprised CD45RO-negative, CCR7-positively selected cells, excluding terminally differentiated effector memory CD45RA+ cells. The protocol was immunoSEQ multiplex PCR, while the TCRdb copy is restricted to in-frame clones and leaves out a portion. This table has around 2,000,000 clones, about 94% appearing once. Concerning this clone: The antigen remains undetermined.

Germline V lookup: CDR1 SGHRS, CDR2 YFSETQ. The length of the CDR3 is 16 residues. Trimming stripped 0 bases from V and 0 bases from J, with 9 bases between. This chain uses TRBV5-1 with TRBJ1-4, with unresolved D. Input material: naive CD8+ T cells sorted from blood. The sequence was obtained from a man aged 18 to 29 in good health. CDR3 residues: CASSLASTATNEKLFF. CDR3 nucleotide sequence: TGCGCCAGCAGCTTGGCCAGCACAGCAACTAATGAAAAACTGTTTTTT.